The next 20 T cell receptor beta chains were all read from a single sample in a study of T-cell memory formation after mild COVID-19. TCRdb analysed the 5' RACE reads with MiXCR anew, one entry per CDR3 protein. This table has about 190,000 distinct CDR3 sequences, approximately 20% appearing once. Input material: PBMCs or a T cell subset sorted from them (not recorded which). The receptor set was obtained from an adult woman who had mild COVID-19 (a few samples of this study predate the infection). Cell type and time point are not known.

The V and J genes are TRBV4-3 and TRBJ1-2; the match to TRBD1 covers 7 bases. The ends lost 4 bases at V and 5 bases at J; junction bases unmatched: 13. The germline V gene has CDR1 LGHNA and CDR2 YSLEER. This CDR3 has 16 amino acids. This chain's CDR3 is CASSLSTGSGGYGYTF. CDR3 DNA: TGCGCCAGCAGCCTATCAACTGGATCAGGGGGTTATGGCTACACCTTC.

This clonotype was recorded a few times. The chain joins TRBV4-2 to TRBJ1-5; 7 bases match TRBD1. Germline V gene data show CDR1 as LGHNA and CDR2 as YNFKEQ. The CDR3 extends over 14 amino acids. The J segment lost 6 bases and the V segment lost 4 bases, leaving 6 bases of the junction unmatched. CDR3 sequence: CASSPGAGGQPQHF. In nucleotides, the CDR3 is TGTGCCAGCAGCCCGGGGGCAGGGGGTCAGCCCCAGCATTTT.

This clonotype was detected only a few times. The rearrangement uses TRBV27 and TRBJ2-1; 8 bases agree with TRBD2. This CDR3 has 16 amino acids. The germline V gene encodes CDR1 MNHEY and CDR2 SMNVEV (reference sequence). The V gene end was trimmed by 3 bases and the J gene end by 6 bases; junction bases not matched to a gene: 10. CDR3 residues: CASSFRYSGTTNEQFF. In nucleotides, the CDR3 is TGTGCCAGCAGTTTCCGTTATAGCGGGACTACCAATGAGCAGTTCTTC.

This clonotype turned up a few times. V usage is TRBV15 and J usage is TRBJ1-6; D unclear. The CDR3 spans 15 residues. Germline assignment: CDR1 LNHNV and CDR2 YYDKDF (reference sequence). Trimming took 0 bases from V and 14 from J, leaving 17 bases between them. The CDR3 region has the DNA TGTGCCACCAGCAGAGATCGACAAGAGACCTCAACCCTCCACTTT. Its translation: CATSRDRQETSTLHF.

The chain uses TRBV5-1 and TRBJ2-7; 9 bases agree with TRBD1. Germline V CDR1 and CDR2: SGHRS, YFSETQ. J gave up 3 bases and V 4 bases, and 8 bases lay outside the gene matches. The CDR3 is 15 residues long. CDR3 protein: CASSPPDRGVYEQYF. The CDR3 DNA reads TGCGCCAGCAGCCCGCCGGACAGGGGAGTCTACGAGCAGTACTTC.

This clonotype was counted at least ten times. The chain uses TRBV5-5 and TRBJ1-2, with a possible D match to TRBD1 (5 bases). Germline V CDR1 and CDR2: SGHKS, YYEKEE (reference sequence). The CDR3 runs 15 residues. V lost 7 bases and J 3 bases, leaving 19 bases between the germline ends. The CDR3 region has the DNA TGTGCCAGCGCCGAAGGGGACTCTACGGACTATGGCTACACCTTC. It translates to CASAEGDSTDYGYTF.

There are a few counts of this clonotype. The chain combines TRBV20-1 with TRBJ2-3; D possibly corresponds to TRBD2 (5 bases). Germline loops: CDR1 DFQATT, CDR2 SNEGSKA (reference sequence). This CDR3 region has 15 residues. V was clipped by 0 bases and J by 1 base, with 11 bases between them. The CDR3 region has the DNA TGCAGTGCTAGAGATTCGGCGGGCGGCACAGATACGCAGTATTTT. Protein: CSARDSAGGTDTQYF.

The J gene is TRBJ2-4, the V gene TRBV20-1, with D hard to call. The CDR3 spans 11 residues. Germline V CDR1 and CDR2: DFQATT, SNEGSKA (reference sequence). The germline V and J ends were trimmed by 4 bases and 7 bases, with 8 bases remaining between them. CDR3 nucleotides: TGCAGTGCTATTATTTGGAACATTCAGTACTTC. Its translation: CSAIIWNIQYF.

The chain is built from TRBV5-1 and TRBJ2-5; perhaps TRBD1 as D (6 bases). This CDR3 comprises 13 residues. Trimming removed 4 bases from V and 4 bases from J, with 11 bases in between. CDR1 SGHRS and CDR2 YFSETQ come from the germline V gene. CDR3 coding DNA: TGCGCCAGCAGCCTGGACAGCCGAGAGACCCAGTACTTC. Its protein is CASSLDSRETQYF.

This chain connects TRBV7-2 to TRBJ2-2; TRBD1 matches at 9 bases. The CDR3 covers 19 residues. The germline V gene encodes CDR1 SGHTA and CDR2 FQGNSA. After removal of 1 base from V and 1 base from J, the junction contained 10 bases not matched to a gene. CDR3 residues: CASSLVDDRGFLNTGELFF. In DNA form, the CDR3 reads TGTGCCAGCAGCTTAGTAGACGACAGGGGGTTTCTGAACACCGGGGAGCTGTTTTTT.

V usage is TRBV7-9 and J usage is TRBJ1-1; D may be TRBD1 (5 bases). This CDR3 contains 14 residues. Trimming stripped 1 base from V and 4 bases from J, with 10 bases between. Germline CDR1 and CDR2: SEHNR and FQNEAQ (reference sequence). The CDR3: CASSLGQGTTEAFF. The CDR3 DNA reads TGTGCCAGCAGCTTAGGGCAGGGTACCACTGAAGCTTTCTTT.

The chain couples TRBV27 to TRBJ1-1; 7 bases are a match to TRBD1. The CDR3 consists of 15 residues. CDR1 is MNHEY, CDR2 SMNVEV, per germline (reference sequence). V lost 4 bases to trimming and J lost 4 bases; unmatched junction nucleotides: 9. The CDR3 region is CASSSWNRGGTEAFF. The CDR3 DNA reads as TGTGCCAGCAGTTCCTGGAACAGGGGAGGCACTGAAGCTTTCTTT.

The chain is built from TRBV28 and TRBJ1-2; no clear D. Trimming left V 1 base short and J 6 bases short, with 27 bases between. CDR3 length: 19 residues. CDR1 is MDHEN and CDR2 is SYDVKM in the germline V gene. The CDR3 spells CASSLFPRRQPAPVDGYTF. Here the CDR3 DNA reads TGTGCCAGCAGTTTATTTCCCCGGAGACAACCTGCTCCGGTGGATGGCTACACCTTC.

This rearrangement joins TRBV7-9 to TRBJ1-1, with no clear D. Trimming shortened V by 5 bases and J by 11 bases, and 12 bases separated the two germline ends. The V gene's germline CDR1 is SEHNR and CDR2 FQNEAQ (reference sequence). This CDR3 has 11 amino acids. CDR3 loop: CASSTVSLAFF. For the CDR3, the DNA is TGTGCCAGCAGCACCGTTTCGTTGGCTTTCTTT.

The chain carries TRBV4-2 and TRBJ2-7; TRBD2 agrees at 13 bases. The J segment lost 0 bases and the V segment lost 3 bases, leaving 11 bases of the junction unmatched. The CDR3 runs 19 residues. CDR1 LGHNA and CDR2 YNFKEQ come from the germline V gene. CDR3 nucleotide sequence: TGTGCCAGCAGCCATATTAGACTAGCGGGGGGTATCCCCTCCTACGAGCAGTACTTC. Translating gives CASSHIRLAGGIPSYEQYF.

The chain joins TRBV12-3 or TRBV12-4 to TRBJ1-3; D call uncertain. V shed 6 bases and J shed 1 base, with 13 bases lying between them. The CDR3 is made up of 15 amino acids. The CDR3: CASSHQRRSGNTIYF. CDR3 in DNA: TGTGCCAGCAGCCACCAGAGGCGTTCTGGAAACACCATATATTTT.

The chain employs TRBV29-1 and TRBJ2-1; 9 bases map to TRBD2. CDR3 size: 14 residues. Germline CDR1 reads SQVTM; CDR2 reads ANQGSEA. Trimming took 6 bases from V and 3 from J; bases not matched to a gene: 6. The CDR3 reads CSVVLAGVYNEQFF. The DNA of the CDR3 is TGCAGCGTCGTTTTAGCGGGAGTCTACAATGAGCAGTTCTTC.

CDR3 protein: CASSLEQGHSGNTIYF. The DNA of the CDR3 is TGTGCCAGCAGTTTAGAACAGGGGCACTCTGGAAACACCATATATTTT. V gene TRBV12-3 or TRBV12-4 combines with J gene TRBJ1-3; 7 positions match TRBD1. With 1 base clipped from V and 0 bases from J, the junction kept 3 bases outside the gene matches. The CDR3 is made up of 16 amino acids.

The genes are TRBV30 and TRBJ1-2; TRBD1 matches 7 bases. The V segment lost 2 bases and the J segment 7 bases; nucleotides outside the gene matches: 4. Germline V gene data show CDR1 as GTSNPN and CDR2 as SVGIG (reference sequence). CDR3 length: 12 amino acids. The CDR3 loop is CAWSTGVLGYTF. Written as DNA, the CDR3 is TGTGCCTGGAGTACAGGGGTGCTTGGCTACACCTTC.

This clonotype was found a few times. The chain carries TRBV7-2 and TRBJ2-1; D ambiguous. CDR1 SGHTA and CDR2 FQGNSA come from the germline V gene. The CDR3 spans 12 residues. V was clipped by 3 bases and J by 6 bases, with 6 bases between them. CDR3 DNA sequence: TGTGCCAGCAGCTTTCCCCCCAATGAGCAGTTCTTC. It yields the protein CASSFPPNEQFF.